These 22 T cell receptor beta chains came from one sample sequenced in a study of cytomegalovirus exposure and HLA in healthy donors. PCR employed 60 Vbeta and 13 Jbeta primers. The repertoire was sequenced with immunoSEQ multiplex PCR; TCRdb's copy has only in-frame clones and lacks some. The sample lists 120,000 to 150,000 clones; approximately 73% were seen once. The material sequenced was PBMCs. The source is a woman in her late teens or twenties in good health and CMV-seronegative.

The chain has TRBV7-2 and TRBJ2-3; the match to TRBD2 covers 7 bases. The CDR3 is made up of 15 amino acids. Losses at the gene ends were 4 bases for V and 4 bases for J; bases not matched to a gene: 8. CDR1 SGHTA and CDR2 FQGNSA come from the germline V gene. CDR3 coding DNA: TGTGCCAGCAGCTCCAGCGGGGCGGGGCCAGATACGCAGTATTTT. It encodes CASSSSGAGPDTQYF.

Points on this clone: The sample contains more than one DNA sequence encoding this CDR3. In DNA, the CDR3 is TGTGCCAGCAGTTTAGGCTCTACCGGGGAGCTGTTTTTT. Amino acids: CASSLGSTGELFF. V is TRBV27 and J is TRBJ2-2; D gene uncertain. The CDR3 is made up of 13 amino acids. Trimming removed 2 bases at V and 5 bases at J, with 6 bases between. Germline V gives CDR1 MNHEY, CDR2 SMNVEV (reference sequence).

The chain couples TRBV15 to TRBJ2-5, with 10 bases identical to TRBD2. Per the germline V gene, CDR1 is LNHNV and CDR2 is YYDKDF (reference sequence). V lost 8 bases to trimming and J lost 0 bases; unmatched junction nucleotides: 3. This CDR3 is built from 14 residues. This CDR3 is CATGLAVYQETQYF. CDR3 in DNA: TGTGCCACCGGACTAGCGGTGTACCAAGAGACCCAGTACTTC.

The chain carries TRBV4-2 and TRBJ2-2, with a tentative D call TRBD2 (6 bases). This CDR3 has 14 amino acids. The V end lost 2 bases, the J end lost 7 bases, and 11 bases lay between the germline ends. Germline V gene lookup returns CDR1 LGHNA and CDR2 YNFKEQ. CDR3 bases: TGTGCCAGCAGCCAATGGGACTGGTTCGGGGAGCTGTTTTTT. It is translated as CASSQWDWFGELFF.

The chain links TRBV5-6 to TRBJ1-2; 8 nucleotides match TRBD1. CDR1 and CDR2 (germline): SGHDT, YYEEEE. The CDR3 extends over 14 amino acids. V shed 1 base, J shed 4 bases, and the junction held 3 bases outside the gene matches. DNA for the CDR3: TGTGCCAGCAGCTTGAACAGGGGGGGCTATGGCTACACCTTC. This translates into CASSLNRGGYGYTF.

The sample holds a few counts of this clone. The rearrangement uses TRBV4-1 and TRBJ1-6; 7 bases fit TRBD1. Unmatched junction bases numbered 7, after V lost 1 base and J lost 10 bases. The CDR3 loop spans 15 amino acids. Germline V lookup: CDR1 MGHRA, CDR2 YSYEKL. CDR3 nucleotides: TGCGCCAGCAGCCAAGGTGTCAGGGGGGACTCACCCCTCCACTTT. It encodes CASSQGVRGDSPLHF.

The CDR3 bases are TGTGCCAGCTCACCACGATCACAGGGGATCCACGAGCAGTACTTC. This sequence encodes CASSPRSQGIHEQYF. V and J are TRBV18 and TRBJ2-7; 7 bases are a match to TRBD1. Germline CDR1 is KGHSH and CDR2 is LQKENI. The CDR3 sequence is 15 residues long. V lost 1 base, J lost 5 bases, and 8 bases stayed unmatched.

This clone was seen a few times. The chain links TRBV7-7 to TRBJ2-1; 8 bases line up with TRBD2. Germline CDR1 is SSHAT and CDR2 is FNYEAQ (reference sequence). The CDR3 covers 15 residues. V shed 5 bases and J 4 bases; nucleotides not matched to a gene: 7. The CDR3 coding sequence is TGTGCCAGCAGCCTGGGACTAGGAGGTTACAATGAGCAGTTCTTC. Protein product: CASSLGLGGYNEQFF.

The CDR3 spells CASSLGQNTGELFF. In nucleotides, the CDR3 is TGTGCCAGCAGCTTAGGACAGAACACCGGGGAGCTGTTTTTT. V and J are TRBV11-2 and TRBJ2-2; no clear D. The CDR3 has 14 amino acids. The V end was cut by 1 base, the J end by 1 base, with 4 bases between. Germline V lookup: CDR1 SGHAT, CDR2 FQNNGV.

This chain joins TRBV23-1 and TRBJ2-5, with D perhaps matching TRBD1 (5 bases). TRBV23-1 is recorded as an ORF, its role being uncertain. V was clipped by 3 bases and J by 4 bases, with 12 bases between them. This CDR3 has 14 residues. The CDR3 bases are TGCGCCAGCAGTCACAGAGAGCAGGGAGAGACCCAGTACTTC. This translates into CASSHREQGETQYF.

This chain uses TRBV19 with TRBJ2-2; maybe TRBD1 (6 bases). The CDR3 loop spans 15 amino acids. Trimming pared 6 bases from V and 2 bases from J, leaving 13 bases between. Germline CDR1 reads LNHDA; CDR2 reads SQIVND (reference sequence). The DNA for the CDR3 is TGTGCCAGTAGCCTCGGGACAACAAACACCGGGGAGCTGTTTTTT. Its translation is CASSLGTTNTGELFF.

This clone was seen only a few times. This chain links TRBV5-1 with TRBJ2-1; TRBD2 aligns across 10 bases. The CDR3 has 14 residues. With 5 bases clipped from V and 8 bases from J, the junction kept 7 bases outside the gene matches. The germline V gene encodes CDR1 SGHRS and CDR2 YFSETQ. Here the CDR3 reads CASRPGLADYEQFF. The CDR3 bases are TGCGCCAGCAGACCCGGACTAGCGGACTATGAGCAGTTCTTC. Filled out from reference TRBV5-1 and TRBJ2-1, the complete variable domain reads KAGVTQTPRYLIKTRGQQVTLSCSPISGHRSVSWYQQTPGQGLQFLFEYFSETQRNKGNFPGRFSGRQFSNSRSEMNVSTLELGDSALYLCASRPGLADYEQFFGPGTRLTVL.

CDR3 region: CASSLGPGAGELFF. As DNA, the CDR3 is TGCGCCAGCAGCTTGGGGCCCGGGGCCGGGGAGCTGTTTTTT. V gene TRBV5-1 combines with J gene TRBJ2-2; D might be TRBD2 (5 bases). The CDR3 covers 14 residues. The V and J ends lost 0 bases and 6 bases respectively, with 9 bases between them. Germline CDR1 SGHRS, CDR2 YFSETQ.

The chain couples TRBV6-5 to TRBJ1-1; D unresolved. The CDR3 contains 13 residues. Germline CDR1 reads MNHEY; CDR2 reads SVGAGI. Between the trimmed V and J ends, which lost 5 bases and 1 base, there was a span of 8 bases. CDR3 sequence: CASSIYGNTEAFF. CDR3 DNA: TGTGCCAGCAGTATCTACGGGAACACTGAAGCTTTCTTT.

V and J are TRBV19 and TRBJ1-4; no definite D call. Per germline, CDR1 LNHDA and CDR2 SQIVND (reference sequence). V was clipped by 5 bases and J by 1 base, with 14 bases between them. The CDR3 length is 16 residues. The CDR3 loop reads CASSRRGYGTNEKLFF. In nucleotides, the CDR3 is TGTGCCAGTAGTCGTCGGGGATACGGAACTAATGAAAAACTGTTTTTT.

This clone was recorded once. V and J are TRBV6-6 and TRBJ1-3, with 9 bases aligning to TRBD1. V was clipped by 6 bases and J by 7 bases; unmatched bases: 13. The CDR3 loop spans 16 amino acids. The V gene's germline CDR1 is MNHNY and CDR2 SVGAGI (reference sequence). CDR3 coding DNA: TGTGCCAGCAGGGTACCCGGGACAGGGCCAGAGAACACCATATATTTT. Translated: CASRVPGTGPENTIYF.

The CDR3 nucleotides are TGTGCCATCAGTGATTATGAGGACACCATATATTTT. As protein: CAISDYEDTIYF. This chain connects TRBV10-3 to TRBJ1-3, with D uncertain. V gave up 3 bases and J gave up 8 bases, with 8 bases separating them. The CDR3 sequence is 12 residues long. Germline loops: CDR1 ENHRY, CDR2 SYGVKD.

This clone was observed a few times. The V gene is TRBV6-6, the J gene TRBJ1-1; D is possibly TRBD1 (6 bases). Germline CDR1 MNHNY, CDR2 SVGAGI (reference sequence). The germline V and J ends were trimmed by 6 bases and 4 bases, with 18 bases remaining between them. The CDR3 spans 15 residues. For the CDR3, the DNA is TGTGCCAGCAGAAGGGAGGGGGGCCAAGTCACTGAAGCTTTCTTT. Translated, it gives CASRREGGQVTEAFF.

The rearrangement uses TRBV11-3 and TRBJ1-1, with D unresolved. The CDR3 is 11 amino acids. Germline V lookup: CDR1 SGHNT, CDR2 YENEEA. The ends were cut back, 2 bases at V and 6 bases at J, with 4 bases in the middle. The CDR3 sequence: CASSLSAEAFF. Here the CDR3 DNA reads TGTGCCAGCAGCTTATCAGCTGAAGCTTTCTTT.

This rearrangement joins TRBV4-1 to TRBJ1-1; TRBD1 matches at 8 bases. Germline lookup yields CDR1 MGHRA and CDR2 YSYEKL. J lost 9 bases, V lost 4 bases, and 13 bases had no gene match. This CDR3 is built from 15 residues. CDR3 sequence (DNA): TGCGCCAGCAGCCCCCCCGGGACAGGCTTGATCAAAGCTTTCTTT. Encoded protein: CASSPPGTGLIKAFF.

The rearrangement joins TRBV27 to TRBJ2-3, with a possible D match to TRBD2 (6 bases). The V end lost 5 bases, the J end lost 5 bases, and 14 bases lay between the germline ends. The length of the CDR3 is 14 residues. Per the germline V gene, CDR1 is MNHEY and CDR2 is SMNVEV (reference sequence). The CDR3 protein is CASSKGDSIDTQYF. As DNA, the CDR3 is TGTGCCAGCAGTAAAGGGGACTCTATAGATACGCAGTATTTT.

This clone turned up a few times. The chain is built from TRBV16 and TRBJ2-3; 13 nucleotides match TRBD2. The germline gives CDR1 KGHSY, CDR2 FQNENV. The CDR3 runs 18 residues. V shed 0 bases and J 3 bases; nucleotides not matched to a gene: 6. The CDR3 DNA follows: TGTGCCAGCAGCCAATCTCGGACTAGCGGGAGTTCAACAGATACGCAGTATTTT. As protein: CASSQSRTSGSSTDTQYF.